These T cell receptor beta chains were read from a single sample in a study of monozygotic twins with cystic fibrosis. The repertoire was sequenced with immunoSEQ multiplex PCR; TCRdb's copy has only in-frame clones and lacks some. The table includes 12,000 to 15,000 clones, 95% to 99% detected once. Sequencing was done on a sample of blood. These receptors were collected from a girl aged 2 to 9 with cystic fibrosis. Both conserved end residues are trimmed from each CDR3. Fields, in order: V gene, J gene, D gene, CDR3 protein. D genes are given only for firm matches.

TRBV5-1	TRBJ1-2	TRBD1	ASSNHRGGYT
TRBV4-2	TRBJ2-7	TRBD2	ASSLRRGLAEYEQY
TRBV5-1	TRBJ1-2	.	ASSLEGNYGYT
TRBV29-1	TRBJ1-1	.	SVRMNTEAF
TRBV27	TRBJ1-4	.	ASSLISVGRPTNEKLF
TRBV28	TRBJ1-2	.	ASRSGGSRHGYT
TRBV7-8	TRBJ1-5	.	ASSLQEGGSNQPQH
TRBV28	TRBJ1-5	.	ANSRGGGQPQH
TRBV27	TRBJ2-1	TRBD2	ASRRLAGGLYNEQF
TRBV5-6	TRBJ1-2	.	ASSLGGGPNGYT
TRBV9	TRBJ2-1	TRBD2	ASSPSTSGSYNEQF
TRBV5-1	TRBJ1-1	.	ASSLAGTADAF
TRBV29-1	TRBJ2-1	TRBD1	SVRNRGRLSRRSYNEQF
TRBV6-1	TRBJ2-3	TRBD2	ASSLGGSTDTQY
TRBV19	TRBJ1-1	.	ASSLKWTGNTEAF
TRBV19	TRBJ2-1	TRBD2	ASSILAGVSYNEQF
TRBV7-2	TRBJ1-1	.	ASSLVQEGAMNTEAF
TRBV7-2	TRBJ2-3	.	ASSFRRDTQY
TRBV6-6	TRBJ2-7	.	ASSWYGTLFYEQY
TRBV6-7	TRBJ1-5	.	ASSPGKQQPQH
TRBV21-1	TRBJ2-1	.	AKLQGRDEQF
TRBV5-8	TRBJ1-2	.	ASSLMGGYT
TRBV5-1	TRBJ2-7	TRBD1	ASSWTGLSYEQY
TRBV14	TRBJ1-1	TRBD1	ASSQRTGDSTEAF
TRBV10-2	TRBJ2-7	.	ASSEFSSYEQY
TRBV11-1	TRBJ2-7	.	ASTGNQYEQY
TRBV4-3	TRBJ1-1	.	ASSQVLLQGPTEAF
TRBV2	TRBJ2-1	.	ASSNGKEQF
TRBV9	TRBJ2-6	.	ASSVVGSGANVLT
TRBV6-5	TRBJ1-3	.	ASSYRASGNTIY
TRBV10-2	TRBJ1-5	.	ASRDGSGNQPQH
TRBV5-1	TRBJ1-1	TRBD1	ASSHDRGLGVTEAF
TRBV18	TRBJ2-1	TRBD2	ASSLPGVVAGGTPYNEQF
TRBV30	TRBJ1-4	.	AWRRGARGRLGEKLF
TRBV30	TRBJ2-7	.	AWSPGQSGQY
TRBV29-1	TRBJ1-2	.	SVEQGNYGYT
TRBV18	TRBJ1-2	.	ASSPPRSTYGYT
TRBV7-2	TRBJ2-3	.	ASSQGVYNTDTQY
TRBV6-1	TRBJ2-3	TRBD1	ASSRDRTTDTQY
TRBV27	TRBJ1-3	.	ASSPLTSSGNTIY
TRBV7-8	TRBJ2-3	.	ASSLWADTQY
TRBV28	TRBJ1-4	.	ASSLETGSNEKLF
TRBV4-1	TRBJ2-2	.	ASSLVLVRDGELF
TRBV10-3	TRBJ2-2	.	AISQTGVTGELF
TRBV15	TRBJ2-5	.	ATSRDRARGETQY
TRBV5-1	TRBJ2-7	TRBD2	ASSLIAGHSSYEQY
TRBV9	TRBJ2-7	TRBD1	ASSVDETGSSYEQY
TRBV19	TRBJ2-1	.	ATHVGGEQF
TRBV19	TRBJ1-5	.	ASTAVGAHQPQH
TRBV9	TRBJ1-1	TRBD1	ASSPKGQRNTEAF
TRBV6-5	TRBJ2-1	TRBD1	ASSETGDEQF
TRBV5-1	TRBJ2-7	TRBD2	ASSLRTSGSYEQY
TRBV7-9	TRBJ2-2	.	ASSSNTGELF
TRBV6-1	TRBJ1-1	.	ASSDLLNTEAF
TRBV7-9	TRBJ2-3	TRBD2	ASSLGTSRLTDTQY
TRBV18	TRBJ1-1	.	ASSPGSTEAF
TRBV7-8	TRBJ2-7	.	ASSLAPSVYEQY